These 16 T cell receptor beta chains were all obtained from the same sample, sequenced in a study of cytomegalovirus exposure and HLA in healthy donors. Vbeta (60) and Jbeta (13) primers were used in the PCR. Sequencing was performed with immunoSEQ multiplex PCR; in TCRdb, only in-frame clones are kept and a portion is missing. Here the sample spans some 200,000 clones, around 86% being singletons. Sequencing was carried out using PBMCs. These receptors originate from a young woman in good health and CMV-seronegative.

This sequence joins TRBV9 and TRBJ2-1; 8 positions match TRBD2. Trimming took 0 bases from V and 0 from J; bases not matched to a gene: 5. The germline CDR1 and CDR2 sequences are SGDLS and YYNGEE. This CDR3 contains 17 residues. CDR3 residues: CASSVALAASSYNEQFF. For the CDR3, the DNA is TGTGCCAGCAGCGTAGCACTAGCGGCCAGCTCCTACAATGAGCAGTTCTTC.

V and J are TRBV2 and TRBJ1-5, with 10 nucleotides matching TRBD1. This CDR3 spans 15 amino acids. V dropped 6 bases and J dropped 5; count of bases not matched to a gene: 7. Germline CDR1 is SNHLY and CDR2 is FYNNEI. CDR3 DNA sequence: TGTGCCAGCAGGGGGGGACAGGGGAAGTATCAGCCCCAGCATTTT. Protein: CASRGGQGKYQPQHF.

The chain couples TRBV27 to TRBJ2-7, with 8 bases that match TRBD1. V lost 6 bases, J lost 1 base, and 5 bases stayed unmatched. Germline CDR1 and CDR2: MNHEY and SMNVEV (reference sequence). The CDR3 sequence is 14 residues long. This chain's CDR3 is CASRRTGLSYEQYF. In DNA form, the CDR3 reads TGTGCCAGCAGGCGGACAGGGTTGTCCTACGAGCAGTACTTC.

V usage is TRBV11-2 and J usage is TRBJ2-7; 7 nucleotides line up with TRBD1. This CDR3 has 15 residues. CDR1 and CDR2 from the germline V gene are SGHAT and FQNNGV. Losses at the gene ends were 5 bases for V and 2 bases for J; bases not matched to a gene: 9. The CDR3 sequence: CASSAALGQAYEQYF. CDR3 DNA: TGTGCCAGCAGCGCCGCATTAGGACAGGCCTACGAGCAGTACTTC.

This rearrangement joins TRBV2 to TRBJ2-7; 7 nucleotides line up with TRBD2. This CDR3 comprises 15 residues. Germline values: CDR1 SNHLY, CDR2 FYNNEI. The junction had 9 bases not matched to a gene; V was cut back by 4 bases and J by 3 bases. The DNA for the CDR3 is TGTGCCAGCAGTGGAGCCAGCGGGGTGGGCTACGAGCAGTACTTC. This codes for CASSGASGVGYEQYF.

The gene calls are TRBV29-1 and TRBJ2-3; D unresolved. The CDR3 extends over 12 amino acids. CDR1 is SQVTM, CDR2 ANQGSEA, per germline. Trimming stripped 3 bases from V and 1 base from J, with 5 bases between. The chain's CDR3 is CSVDYGTDTQYF. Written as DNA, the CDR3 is TGCAGCGTTGACTACGGCACAGATACGCAGTATTTT.

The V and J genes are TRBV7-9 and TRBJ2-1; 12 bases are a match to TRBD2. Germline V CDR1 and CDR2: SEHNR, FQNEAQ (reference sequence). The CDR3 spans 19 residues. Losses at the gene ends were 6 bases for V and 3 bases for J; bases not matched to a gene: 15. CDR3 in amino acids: CASRLQGASGGVYYNEQFF. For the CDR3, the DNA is TGTGCCAGCAGACTCCAAGGAGCTAGCGGGGGGGTGTACTACAATGAGCAGTTCTTC.

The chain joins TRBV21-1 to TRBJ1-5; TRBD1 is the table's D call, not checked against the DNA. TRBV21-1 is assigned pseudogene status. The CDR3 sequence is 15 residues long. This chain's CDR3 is CASSKKTNSNQPQHF. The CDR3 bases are TGTGCCAGCAGCAAAAAAACAAACAGCAATCAGCCCCAGCATTTT.

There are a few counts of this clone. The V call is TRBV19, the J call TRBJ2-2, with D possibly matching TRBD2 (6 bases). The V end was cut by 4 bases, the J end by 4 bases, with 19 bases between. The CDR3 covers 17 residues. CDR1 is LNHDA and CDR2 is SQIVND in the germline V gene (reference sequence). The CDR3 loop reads CASSSRALALGTGELFF. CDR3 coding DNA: TGTGCCAGTAGTAGTCGGGCCCTAGCGTTAGGCACCGGGGAGCTGTTTTTT.

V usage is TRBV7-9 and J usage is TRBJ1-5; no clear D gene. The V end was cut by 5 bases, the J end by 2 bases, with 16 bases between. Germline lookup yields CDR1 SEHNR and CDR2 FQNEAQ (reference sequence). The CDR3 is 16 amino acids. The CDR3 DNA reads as TGTGCCAGCAGCCACACCGGAGGTAATGGCAATCAGCCCCAGCATTTT. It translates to CASSHTGGNGNQPQHF.

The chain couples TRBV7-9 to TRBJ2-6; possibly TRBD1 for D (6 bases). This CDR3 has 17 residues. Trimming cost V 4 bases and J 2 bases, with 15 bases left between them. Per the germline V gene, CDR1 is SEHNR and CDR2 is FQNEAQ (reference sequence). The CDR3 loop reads CASSSHRETAGANVLTF. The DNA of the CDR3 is TGTGCCAGCAGCTCCCACAGGGAGACGGCTGGGGCCAACGTCCTGACTTTC.

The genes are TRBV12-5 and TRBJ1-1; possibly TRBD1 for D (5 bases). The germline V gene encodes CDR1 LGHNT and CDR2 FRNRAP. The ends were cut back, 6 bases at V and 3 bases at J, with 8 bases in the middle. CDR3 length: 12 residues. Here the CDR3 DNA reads TGTGCTAGTGGACCAGGGTACACTGAAGCTTTCTTT. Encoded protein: CASGPGYTEAFF.

This chain's CDR3 is CASSFSVRNTIYF. For the CDR3, the DNA is TGTGCCAGTAGTTTCTCCGTTCGAAACACCATATATTTT. The chain carries TRBV19 and TRBJ1-3; D gene unclear. V dropped 5 bases and J dropped 5 bases, with 10 bases sitting between them. The CDR3 is 13 amino acids. CDR1 LNHDA and CDR2 SQIVND come from the germline V gene (reference sequence).

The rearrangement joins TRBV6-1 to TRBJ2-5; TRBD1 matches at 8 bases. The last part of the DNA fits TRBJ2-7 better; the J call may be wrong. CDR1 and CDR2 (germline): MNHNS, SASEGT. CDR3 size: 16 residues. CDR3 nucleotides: TGTGCCAGCAGTGAGCAGGGGGCTCTACCGCAGAACGAGCAGTACTTC. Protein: CASSEQGALPQNEQYF.

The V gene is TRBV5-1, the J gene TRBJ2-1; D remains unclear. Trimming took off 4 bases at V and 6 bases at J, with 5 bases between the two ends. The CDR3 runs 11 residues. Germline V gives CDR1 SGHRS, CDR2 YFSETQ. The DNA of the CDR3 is TGCGCCAGCAGCCCGGGCAATGAGCAGTTCTTC. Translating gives CASSPGNEQFF.

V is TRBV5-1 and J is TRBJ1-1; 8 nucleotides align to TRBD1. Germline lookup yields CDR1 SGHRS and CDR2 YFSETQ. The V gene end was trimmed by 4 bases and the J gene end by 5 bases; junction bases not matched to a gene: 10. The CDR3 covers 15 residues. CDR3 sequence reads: CASSDVGQGVTEAFF. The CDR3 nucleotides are TGCGCCAGCAGCGATGTCGGACAGGGCGTGACTGAAGCTTTCTTT.